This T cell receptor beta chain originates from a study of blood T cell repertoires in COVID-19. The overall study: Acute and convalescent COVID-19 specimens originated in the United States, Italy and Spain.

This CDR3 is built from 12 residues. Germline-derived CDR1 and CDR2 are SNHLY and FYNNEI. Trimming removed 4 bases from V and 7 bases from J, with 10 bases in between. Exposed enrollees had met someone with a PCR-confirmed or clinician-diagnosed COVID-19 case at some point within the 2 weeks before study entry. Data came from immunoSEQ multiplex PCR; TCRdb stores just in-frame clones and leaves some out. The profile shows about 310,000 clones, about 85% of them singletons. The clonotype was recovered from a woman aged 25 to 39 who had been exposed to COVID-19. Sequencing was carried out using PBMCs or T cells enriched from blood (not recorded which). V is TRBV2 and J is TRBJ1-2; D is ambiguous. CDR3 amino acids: CASSVSVGGYTF. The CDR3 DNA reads TGTGCCAGCAGTGTTTCTGTCGGTGGCTACACCTTC.